The 20 T cell receptor beta chains given below trace back to one sample, sequenced in a study of chemoradiotherapy in HPV16-positive cancers. Data came from immunoSEQ multiplex PCR; TCRdb stores just in-frame clones and leaves some out. The repertoire consists of fewer than 450 clones, with roughly 88% occurring once and the leading ten covering 7.3%. The sample consisted of tumor tissue, taken from a patient who underwent chemoradiotherapy. These TCRs come from a human donor with HPV-associated anogenital cancer.

The V call is TRBV18, the J call TRBJ2-7, with TRBD1 identical over 8 bases. The CDR3 is 14 residues long. After removal of 3 bases from V and 6 bases from J, the junction contained 7 bases not matched to a gene. Looked up from germline, CDR1 is KGHSH and CDR2 is LQKENI. CDR3 in DNA: TGTGCCAGCTCACCCCTTAGACAGGGGATCGAGCAGTACTTC. Translated, it gives CASSPLRQGIEQYF.

The V gene is TRBV11-1, the J gene TRBJ1-5, with D possibly being TRBD1 (6 bases). The length of the CDR3 is 14 residues. Germline V lookup: CDR1 SGHAT, CDR2 FQDESV (reference sequence). The ends were cut back, 1 base at V and 4 bases at J, with 8 bases in the middle. CDR3: CASSLGGANQPQHF. The DNA for the CDR3 is TGTGCCAGCAGCTTAGGGGGGGCAAATCAGCCCCAGCATTTT.

This clone has only a few counts. The chain couples TRBV7-9 to TRBJ1-2, with D unresolved. Germline CDR1 and CDR2: SEHNR and FQNEAQ (reference sequence). The V end lost 5 bases, the J end lost 2 bases, and 12 bases lay between the germline ends. The CDR3 loop spans 14 amino acids. CDR3 bases: TGTGCCAGCAGCCCCTTTGCTCCCAACTATGGCTACACCTTC. It encodes CASSPFAPNYGYTF. Combining the CDR3 with reference TRBV7-9 and TRBJ1-2 gives the whole variable domain DTGVSQNPRHKITKRGQNVTFRCDPISEHNRLYWYRQTLGQGPEFLTYFQNEAQLEKSRLLSDRFSAERPKGSFSTLEIQRTEQGDSAMYLCASSPFAPNYGYTFGSGTRLTVV.

This clone was observed a few times. The chain combines TRBV7-8 with TRBJ2-5; D possibly uses TRBD1 or TRBD2 (7 bases each). V was clipped by 0 bases and J by 6 bases, with 17 bases between them. This CDR3 comprises 16 residues. From germline, CDR1 is SGHVS and CDR2 FQNEAQ. The CDR3 DNA reads TGTGCCAGCAGCTTAGCGGTACGACAGGGAGGGAAGACCCAGTACTTC. The encoded protein is CASSLAVRQGGKTQYF.

CDR3 DNA: TGTGCCAGCAAAAAGGGACAGGGGTTCCACGAGCAGTACTTC. Protein product: CASKKGQGFHEQYF. J is TRBJ2-7 and V is TRBV28; the match to TRBD1 covers 10 bases. With 7 bases clipped from V and 5 bases from J, the junction kept 8 bases outside the gene matches. Per the germline V gene, CDR1 is MDHEN and CDR2 is SYDVKM. CDR3 length: 14 residues.

Here the CDR3 reads CASSETGQRSGNTIYF. The CDR3 nucleotides read TGTGCCAGCAGCGAAACAGGGCAGAGGTCTGGAAACACCATATATTTT. The rearrangement links TRBV6-1 to TRBJ1-3; possible D gene TRBD1, 6 bases. The ends were cut back, 6 bases at V and 1 base at J, with 16 bases in the middle. Germline assignment: CDR1 MNHNS and CDR2 SASEGT. There are 16 residues in the CDR3.

J is TRBJ2-2 and V is TRBV27, with a tentative D call TRBD1 (6 bases). V gave up 5 bases and J gave up 7 bases, with 20 bases separating them. This CDR3 is 16 amino acids long. CDR1 is MNHEY and CDR2 is SMNVEV in the germline V gene (reference sequence). Written as DNA, the CDR3 is TGTGCCAGCAGTCCGAACTCAGGGGCGCTTTTCGGGGAGCTGTTTTTT. Its translation: CASSPNSGALFGELFF.

The chain couples TRBV5-6 to TRBJ2-3, with 8 positions matching TRBD1. In germline, CDR1 is SGHDT, CDR2 YYEEEE. V was clipped by 4 bases and J by 0 bases; unmatched bases: 7. This CDR3 contains 16 residues. The CDR3 DNA reads as TGTGCCAGCAGCAAGGACAGGGATTATAGCACAGATACGCAGTATTTT. Its translation: CASSKDRDYSTDTQYF.

This chain links TRBV5-1 with TRBJ2-2; TRBD1 agrees at 7 bases. J gave up 2 bases and V 9 bases, and 10 bases lay outside the gene matches. This CDR3 contains 15 residues. The germline CDR1 and CDR2 sequences are SGHRS and YFSETQ. CDR3 region: CATKRGQTNTGELFF. DNA of the CDR3: TGCGCCACTAAAAGGGGGCAGACTAACACCGGGGAGCTGTTTTTT.

The chain uses TRBV7-8 and TRBJ2-1; 8 nucleotides match TRBD2. From germline, CDR1 is SGHVS and CDR2 FQNEAQ. V trimming: 5 bases; J trimming: 4 bases; junction bases outside the gene matches: 10. There are 16 residues in the CDR3. CDR3 protein: CASSPGSSGMYNEQFF. The CDR3 coding sequence is TGTGCCAGCAGCCCGGGGAGTAGCGGGATGTACAATGAGCAGTTCTTC.

The genes are TRBV5-6 and TRBJ1-2; D remains ambiguous. This CDR3 spans 13 amino acids. Germline CDR1 is SGHDT and CDR2 is YYEEEE. Trimming pared 0 bases from V and 5 bases from J, leaving 8 bases between. The DNA for the CDR3 is TGTGCCAGCAGCTTGGGAGGTGGATATGGCTACACCTTC. It translates to CASSLGGGYGYTF.

Here the CDR3 DNA reads TGCGCCAGCAGCTTGGTATGGTGGGATGAGACCGGGGAGCTGTTTTTT. This codes for CASSLVWWDETGELFF. The chain links TRBV5-1 to TRBJ2-2; D not resolved. Germline V gene sequence: CDR1 SGHRS, CDR2 YFSETQ. This CDR3 has 16 amino acids. V lost 0 bases, J lost 5 bases, and 14 bases lay in between.

In this sample, this clone turned up once. This chain uses TRBV4-3 with TRBJ2-3, with 10 bases fitting TRBD1. The CDR3 contains 17 residues. The V and J ends lost 2 bases and 1 base, in that order; junction bases with no gene match: 6. Germline V gene data show CDR1 as LGHNA and CDR2 as YSLEER. The CDR3 sequence: CASSQSPTGGGTDTQYF. DNA for the CDR3: TGCGCCAGCAGCCAAAGCCCGACAGGGGGCGGCACAGATACGCAGTATTTT.

The chain uses TRBV5-4 and TRBJ1-1; possibly TRBD1 for D (6 bases). The germline V and J ends were trimmed by 5 bases and 0 bases, with 11 bases remaining between them. Germline V gene lookup returns CDR1 SGHNT and CDR2 YYREEE (reference sequence). This CDR3 contains 14 residues. CDR3 loop: CASSYRDMNTEAFF. CDR3 sequence (DNA): TGTGCCAGCAGTTACAGGGACATGAACACTGAAGCTTTCTTT.

V gene TRBV13 combines with J gene TRBJ2-5; 10 nucleotides align to TRBD2. The CDR3 has 16 amino acids. Germline trimming cut 4 bases from V and 4 bases from J; bases unmatched to any gene: 9. Germline V gene sequence: CDR1 PRHDT, CDR2 FYEKMQ (reference sequence). The CDR3 spells CASSSRAGGRPETQYF. CDR3 DNA: TGTGCCAGCAGCTCCCGAGCGGGAGGGCGCCCAGAGACCCAGTACTTC.

The V gene is TRBV5-6, the J gene TRBJ2-5; TRBD1 might be the D (5 bases). CDR3 length: 13 residues. The V gene's germline CDR1 is SGHDT and CDR2 YYEEEE. The V end was cut by 6 bases, the J end by 0 bases, with 9 bases between. CDR3 DNA: TGTGCCAGCAAGAACAGGAACCAAGAGACCCAGTACTTC. Its protein product is CASKNRNQETQYF.

V and J are TRBV9 and TRBJ2-7; no clear D gene. This CDR3 has 15 amino acids. V lost 0 bases and J lost 0, with 10 bases in between. Germline V gives CDR1 SGDLS, CDR2 YYNGEE. Here the CDR3 reads CASSVGDFSSYEQYF. CDR3 bases: TGTGCCAGCAGCGTAGGCGATTTCAGCTCCTACGAGCAGTACTTC. The full variable domain, with the rest looked up from reference TRBV9 and TRBJ2-7, is DSGVTQTPKHLITATGQRVTLRCSPRSGDLSVYWYQQSLDQGLQFLIQYYNGEERAKGNILERFSAQQFPDLHSELNLSSLELGDSALYFCASSVGDFSSYEQYFGPGTRLTVT.

V is TRBV15 and J is TRBJ1-4, with TRBD1 as a possible D gene (5 bases). The CDR3 covers 15 residues. In germline, CDR1 is LNHNV, CDR2 YYDKDF (reference sequence). V dropped 0 bases and J dropped 8 bases, with 13 bases sitting between them. The CDR3 spells CATSREKTVSEKLFF. CDR3 sequence (DNA): TGTGCCACCAGCAGAGAGAAGACAGTGTCGGAAAAACTGTTTTTT.

J is TRBJ1-5 and V is TRBV7-8, with unresolved D. The V end was cut by 5 bases, the J end by 9 bases, with 17 bases between. The V gene's germline CDR1 is SGHVS and CDR2 FQNEAQ. This CDR3 has 14 amino acids. The CDR3 loop is CASSPYGTKGPQHF. The CDR3 DNA sequence: TGTGCCAGCAGCCCCTATGGCACTAAGGGGCCCCAGCATTTT.

The gene calls are TRBV27 and TRBJ2-6, with D tentatively TRBD1 or TRBD2 (5 bases each). Germline loops: CDR1 MNHEY, CDR2 SMNVEV (reference sequence). This CDR3 has 16 amino acids. The V and J ends lost 8 bases and 0 bases respectively, with 14 bases between them. The CDR3 here is CASSTGRLSGANVLTF. CDR3 sequence (DNA): TGTGCCAGCTCGACGGGACGCCTCTCTGGGGCCAACGTCCTGACTTTC.